These 2 T cell receptor beta chains came from one sample sequenced in a study of CD8+ T cells in alopecia areata. Extracted from the samples, RNA was reverse transcribed into cDNA to serve as the sequencing template. Only in-frame clones appear in the TCRdb table, and some are missing; sequencing was by immunoSEQ multiplex PCR. The sample has about 82,000 clones, roughly half seen once. Sequenced: NKG2D-high CD8+ T cells sorted from blood. The receptors come from a human donor with alopecia areata.

This clone has only a few counts. The chain uses TRBV5-4 and TRBJ1-1; TRBD1 might be the D (5 bases). Germline V gene lookup returns CDR1 SGHNT and CDR2 YYREEE (reference sequence). The germline V and J ends were trimmed by 4 bases and 6 bases, with 10 bases remaining between them. The CDR3 is 12 amino acids. The CDR3 region is CASSDGTPEAFF. The CDR3 DNA follows: TGTGCCAGCAGCGACGGGACTCCTGAAGCTTTCTTT.

The rearrangement links TRBV10-2 to TRBJ2-5; unclear D gene. The ends were cut back, 3 bases at V and 3 bases at J, with 11 bases in the middle. This CDR3 spans 14 amino acids. The germline gives CDR1 WSHSY, CDR2 SAAADI. The CDR3 sequence: CASSEMAGKETQYF. CDR3 nucleotides: TGCGCCAGCAGTGAAATGGCAGGCAAAGAGACCCAGTACTTC.